The T cell receptor beta chain under discussion was sequenced for a study of blood T cell repertoires in COVID-19. Across the study: There were acute and convalescent COVID-19 samples, and they came from the United States, Italy and Spain. PBMCs, B-cell-depleted T cells, or T cells provided the cDNA or gDNA that made up the material.

Authors' processing steps: Using reference gene primer amplification, nucleated cell counts were estimated. Measured with immunoSEQ multiplex PCR; TCRdb has only the in-frame clones, and not every one. V, J and clone size are those of that table, while D and trimming were read from the DNA. The sample lists 250,000 to 300,000 clones, 85% to 90% occurring once. Source material: peripheral blood. The origin of this receptor is a woman in her twenties or thirties with COVID-19, enrolled during active disease.

The CDR3 bases are TGTGCCAGTACCTCTGCCGGTAACACCGGGGAGCTGTTTTTT. This translates into CASTSAGNTGELFF. The chain carries TRBV19 and TRBJ2-2; the D is unclear. Per the germline V gene, CDR1 is LNHDA and CDR2 is SQIVND (reference sequence). This CDR3 region has 14 residues. Trimming took 7 bases from V and 2 from J, leaving 11 bases between them. Drawing the rest from reference TRBV19 and TRBJ2-2, the complete variable domain is DGGITQSPKYLFRKEGQNVTLSCEQNLNHDAMYWYRQDPGQGLRLIYYSQIVNDFQKGDIAEGYSVSREKKESFPLTVTSAQKNPTAFYLCASTSAGNTGELFFGEGSRLTVL.